The entry below gives a single T cell receptor (beta chain) sequence along with its context. Its antigen remains unidentified. The CDR3 end is not reached by the read, which stops 3 residues before it; the germline J gene fills it in. Genomic DNA, averaging roughly 1,200 ng per sample, yielded TCR beta CDR3 via immunoSEQ. Assay used: immunoSEQ multiplex PCR; TCRdb lists only in-frame clones, some missing. The sample table includes under 35,000 clones. CDR3 length: 16 amino acids. V was cut by 1 base and J by 0 bases, with 9 bases left in between. CDR1 and CDR2 from the germline V gene are SGHVS and FQNEAQ. The sample originates from a study of T cells in women clearing cervical HPV infection. Overall study: Case blood drawn at lesion detection; control blood after infection cleared. HLA type stays a possible confounder, typing being limited. Study observations and caveats: Cases and controls were distinguished at AUC about 0.86 by richness and V genes.

This chain connects TRBV7-8 to TRBJ2-2; tentative D call: TRBD2 (6 bases). The TCR originated in a woman between 18 and 70 years old with a cervical HPV16 infection that either progressed to CIN3+ or cleared (not recorded which). The material sequenced was blood buffy coat. CDR3 bases read: TGTGCCAGCAGCTTAGGGGGGGTTACGAACACCGGGGAG. Translating it yields CASSLGGVTNTGE. The entire CDR3 reads CASSLGGVTNTGELFF.